A single sample gave rise to the 25 T cell receptor beta chains below, sequenced in a study of cytomegalovirus exposure and HLA in healthy donors. The PCR was carried out with 60 Vbeta primers and 13 Jbeta primers. Clones were sequenced by immunoSEQ multiplex PCR, and TCRdb holds only the in-frame ones, with some missing. This sample has fewer than 65,000 clones, with around 77% found just once. Sequenced input: PBMCs. The receptors stem from a woman in her 40s in good health and CMV-seropositive.

The chain has TRBV4-3 and TRBJ2-2, with 11 bases matching TRBD2. The germline gives CDR1 LGHNA, CDR2 YSLEER. The CDR3 is made up of 17 amino acids. The trim removed 2 bases at V and 0 bases at J, leaving 2 bases unmatched. CDR3 loop: CASSQRLAGSNTGELFF. The CDR3 DNA is TGCGCCAGCAGCCAAAGACTAGCGGGGTCGAACACCGGGGAGCTGTTTTTT.

The DNA for the CDR3 is TGCGCCAGCAGCAGTTCCGGGACAGGGCGCGAGCAGTACTTC. Protein: CASSSSGTGREQYF. V is TRBV5-1 and J is TRBJ2-5; 9 bases align to TRBD1. Gene TRBJ2-7 matches the end of the DNA better, so the J call may be wrong. The germline V gene has CDR1 SGHRS and CDR2 YFSETQ. The CDR3 has 14 amino acids.

The chain is built from TRBV5-1 and TRBJ2-2, with D possibly matching TRBD2 (6 bases). The length of the CDR3 is 15 residues. The germline CDR1 and CDR2 sequences are SGHRS and YFSETQ. Trimming pared 4 bases from V and 4 bases from J, leaving 14 bases between. The CDR3 DNA sequence: TGCGCCAGCAGCCCCCTAGGAGGGTTCACCGGGGAGCTGTTTTTT. It encodes CASSPLGGFTGELFF.

The chain links TRBV4-3 to TRBJ1-2; D gene unclear. The length of the CDR3 is 17 residues. Germline CDR1 and CDR2: LGHNA and YSLEER. The V end was cut by 0 bases, the J end by 7 bases, with 21 bases between. CDR3 nucleotides: TGCGCCAGCAGCCAAGATCGCGTGGGAGGGATCTTGGCTGGCTACACCTTC. As protein: CASSQDRVGGILAGYTF.

This chain joins TRBV6-1 and TRBJ2-3; 13 bases match TRBD2. J gave up 4 bases and V 4 bases, and 5 bases lay outside the gene matches. CDR1 is MNHNS and CDR2 is SASEGT in the germline V gene. The CDR3 covers 16 residues. CDR3 sequence: CASSVLAGGPADTQYF. Here the CDR3 DNA reads TGTGCCAGCAGTGTACTAGCGGGGGGGCCCGCAGATACGCAGTATTTT.

The chain combines TRBV30 with TRBJ2-1; 8 bases match TRBD2. From germline, CDR1 is GTSNPN and CDR2 SVGIG (reference sequence). The CDR3 contains 13 residues. V was clipped by 8 bases and J by 3 bases; unmatched bases: 6. CDR3 nucleotides: TGTGCCCTCCAGCGGGGGAGCTACAATGAGCAGTTCTTC. Residues: CALQRGSYNEQFF.

This rearrangement joins TRBV6-5 to TRBJ2-2; D is uncertain. Germline V gene lookup returns CDR1 MNHEY and CDR2 SVGAGI. V was clipped by 2 bases and J by 2 bases, with 9 bases between them. The CDR3 runs to 15 residues. CDR3 sequence: CASSYEAFNTGELFF. DNA for the CDR3: TGTGCCAGCAGTTACGAGGCGTTTAACACCGGGGAGCTGTTTTTT.

The chain links TRBV6-1 to TRBJ1-6; TRBD1 might be the D (6 bases). The V gene's germline CDR1 is MNHNS and CDR2 SASEGT. This CDR3 is built from 15 residues. Trimming removed 0 bases at V and 7 bases at J, with 10 bases between. The chain's CDR3 is CASSEAGGRNSPLHF. The DNA for the CDR3 is TGTGCCAGCAGTGAAGCTGGGGGCCGGAATTCACCCCTCCACTTT.

The rearrangement joins TRBV10-3 to TRBJ2-7; 7 positions match TRBD1. CDR3 size: 15 residues. With 6 bases clipped from V and 1 base from J, the junction kept 9 bases outside the gene matches. The germline CDR1 and CDR2 sequences are ENHRY and SYGVKD. CDR3 nucleotide sequence: TGTGCCATCAGGACAGACAGGGTCCGTTCCTACGAGCAGTACTTC. The encoded protein is CAIRTDRVRSYEQYF.

The CDR3 is CASSYTQGTSYEQYF. The CDR3, as DNA: TGTGCCAGCAGCTATACGCAGGGAACATCTTACGAGCAGTACTTC. V is TRBV11-2 and J is TRBJ2-7, with D possibly being TRBD1 (5 bases). Trimming pared 4 bases from V and 4 bases from J, leaving 17 bases between. CDR1 is SGHAT and CDR2 is FQNNGV in the germline V gene. The CDR3 runs to 15 residues.

The chain employs TRBV11-2 and TRBJ2-7; the D is unclear. The CDR3 is made up of 15 amino acids. CDR1 is SGHAT and CDR2 is FQNNGV in the germline V gene. The germline V and J ends were trimmed by 2 bases and 0 bases, with 11 bases remaining between them. The CDR3 reads CASSLRASNSYEQYF. Written as DNA, the CDR3 is TGTGCCAGCAGCTTAAGAGCGTCCAACTCCTACGAGCAGTACTTC.

This chain links TRBV6-5 with TRBJ2-5; 7 bases fit TRBD1. The V gene's germline CDR1 is MNHEY and CDR2 SVGAGI. Losses at the gene ends were 8 bases for V and 5 bases for J; bases not matched to a gene: 5. This CDR3 contains 12 residues. Here the CDR3 DNA reads TGTGCCAGCCGAGGGGGCGCGGAGACCCAGTACTTC. It yields the protein CASRGGAETQYF.

The rearrangement joins TRBV14 to TRBJ2-7; D is possibly TRBD2 (5 bases). The CDR3 totals 16 residues. V lost 0 bases to trimming and J lost 2 bases, with 14 bases between them. The germline CDR1 and CDR2 sequences are SGHDN and FVKESK. The CDR3 sequence: CASSQDREQPTYEQYF. In DNA form, the CDR3 reads TGTGCCAGCAGCCAAGATCGGGAACAGCCTACCTACGAGCAGTACTTC.

The V and J genes are TRBV30 and TRBJ2-7; TRBD1 might be the D (7 bases). The CDR3 has 12 residues. The germline CDR1 and CDR2 sequences are GTSNPN and SVGIG (reference sequence). The V end was cut by 2 bases, the J end by 8 bases, with 13 bases between. The CDR3 DNA reads as TGTGCCTGGAGTACGCGGGACAGAAAGCAGTACTTC. Its protein product is CAWSTRDRKQYF.

This chain uses TRBV27 with TRBJ2-1, with D maybe TRBD2 (5 bases). The germline CDR1 and CDR2 sequences are MNHEY and SMNVEV (reference sequence). The CDR3 consists of 15 residues. V gave up 6 bases and J gave up 8 bases, with 20 bases separating them. CDR3 sequence reads: CASRSLRVGLHEQFF. CDR3 nucleotide sequence: TGTGCCAGCAGGAGTCTGCGGGTGGGTTTGCATGAGCAGTTCTTC.

J is TRBJ2-3 and V is TRBV7-2, with TRBD2 as a possible D gene (6 bases). This CDR3 spans 16 amino acids. Germline values: CDR1 SGHTA, CDR2 FQGNSA. Trimming stripped 1 base from V and 2 bases from J, with 13 bases between. The chain's CDR3 is CASSLGGTYDTDTQYF. The CDR3 nucleotides read TGTGCCAGCAGCTTAGGGGGGACTTACGACACAGATACGCAGTATTTT.

The V gene is TRBV6-5, the J gene TRBJ1-1; TRBD1 matches at 8 bases. In germline, CDR1 is MNHEY, CDR2 SVGAGI. This CDR3 is built from 14 residues. The V and J ends lost 6 bases and 10 bases, in that order; junction bases with no gene match: 13. CDR3 DNA sequence: TGTGCCAGCAGCACAACGACAGGGGTACGGGTAGCTTTCTTT. This encodes CASSTTTGVRVAFF.

The chain couples TRBV10-1 to TRBJ2-3; possibly TRBD2 for D (5 bases). The CDR3 extends over 14 amino acids. Trimming shortened V by 6 bases and J by 0 bases, and 10 bases separated the two germline ends. CDR1 is WNHNN, CDR2 SYGVQD, per germline (reference sequence). Here the CDR3 DNA reads TGCGCCAGCAGCCGGGATGGGAGCACAGATACGCAGTATTTT. This encodes CASSRDGSTDTQYF.

V gene TRBV19 combines with J gene TRBJ2-3; D is possibly TRBD1 (5 bases). CDR1 is LNHDA, CDR2 SQIVND, per germline (reference sequence). V shed 6 bases and J shed 2 bases, with 15 bases lying between them. The CDR3 covers 15 residues. The CDR3 reads CASSQRGRYTDTQYF. Here the CDR3 DNA reads TGTGCCAGTAGCCAAAGGGGCCGATACACAGATACGCAGTATTTT.

The table lists this clone with a few counts. The chain is built from TRBV19 and TRBJ1-1; the match to TRBD1 covers 8 bases. Germline trimming cut 5 bases from V and 4 bases from J; bases unmatched to any gene: 12. Germline values: CDR1 LNHDA, CDR2 SQIVND (reference sequence). The CDR3 extends over 16 amino acids. CDR3 protein: CASSWEPGGRGTEAFF. The CDR3 DNA is TGTGCCAGTAGTTGGGAACCAGGGGGCCGGGGCACTGAAGCTTTCTTT.

The CDR3 bases are TGTGCCAGCAGCCACGGCCGGGTCCGCTTATACGCGAATGAACGGAATGGCTACACCTTC. The encoded protein is CASSHGRVRLYANERNGYTF. This chain links TRBV7-8 with TRBJ1-2, with unresolved D. There are 20 residues in the CDR3. V was pared by 5 bases and J by 6 bases, with 34 bases between. CDR1 and CDR2 from the germline V gene are SGHVS and FQNEAQ.

V usage is TRBV2 and J usage is TRBJ2-1; maybe TRBD2 (6 bases). Between the trimmed V and J ends, which lost 10 bases and 7 bases, there was a span of 14 bases. Germline CDR1 is SNHLY and CDR2 is FYNNEI. The CDR3 extends over 12 amino acids. The CDR3 region has the DNA TGTGCCACCCTGGGGCGGGGTAATGAGCAGTTCTTC. Translated, it gives CATLGRGNEQFF. The whole variable domain, filled in from reference TRBV2 and TRBJ2-1, reads EPEVTQTPSHQVTQMGQEVILRCVPISNHLYFYWYRQILGQKVEFLVSFYNNEISEKSEIFDDQFSVERPDGSNFTLKIRSTKLEDSAMYFCATLGRGNEQFFGPGTRLTVL.

The chain carries TRBV5-4 and TRBJ2-7; 8 bases align to TRBD2. Trimming at V came to 0 bases and at J to 5 bases, leaving 7 bases not matched to a gene. The CDR3 sequence is 15 residues long. Germline V lookup: CDR1 SGHNT, CDR2 YYREEE (reference sequence). CDR3 nucleotide sequence: TGTGCCAGCAGCTTGGGTAGCGGGGTCTTGAACGAGCAGTACTTC. This codes for CASSLGSGVLNEQYF. The full variable domain, in which reference TRBV5-4 and TRBJ2-7 provide the parts outside the CDR3, is ETGVTQSPTHLIKTRGQQVTLRCSSQSGHNTVSWYQQALGQGPQFIFQYYREEENGRGNFPPRFSGLQFPNYSSELNVNALELDDSALYLCASSLGSGVLNEQYFGPGTRLTVT.

The rearrangement joins TRBV11-2 to TRBJ2-1, with 8 bases aligning to TRBD2. Germline lookup yields CDR1 SGHAT and CDR2 FQNNGV. V shed 0 bases, J shed 0 bases, and the junction held 7 bases outside the gene matches. This CDR3 contains 18 residues. In DNA, the CDR3 is TGTGCCAGCAGCTTAGATCTCGTAGCGGGAAGCTCCTACAATGAGCAGTTCTTC. This sequence encodes CASSLDLVAGSSYNEQFF.

The rearrangement joins TRBV7-2 to TRBJ2-5, with D unclear. V was clipped by 1 base and J by 7 bases, with 10 bases between them. Germline values: CDR1 SGHTA, CDR2 FQGNSA. The CDR3 is 13 amino acids. CDR3 amino acids: CASSLGTSGTQYF. The CDR3, as DNA: TGTGCCAGCAGCTTAGGCACGTCGGGGACCCAGTACTTC.